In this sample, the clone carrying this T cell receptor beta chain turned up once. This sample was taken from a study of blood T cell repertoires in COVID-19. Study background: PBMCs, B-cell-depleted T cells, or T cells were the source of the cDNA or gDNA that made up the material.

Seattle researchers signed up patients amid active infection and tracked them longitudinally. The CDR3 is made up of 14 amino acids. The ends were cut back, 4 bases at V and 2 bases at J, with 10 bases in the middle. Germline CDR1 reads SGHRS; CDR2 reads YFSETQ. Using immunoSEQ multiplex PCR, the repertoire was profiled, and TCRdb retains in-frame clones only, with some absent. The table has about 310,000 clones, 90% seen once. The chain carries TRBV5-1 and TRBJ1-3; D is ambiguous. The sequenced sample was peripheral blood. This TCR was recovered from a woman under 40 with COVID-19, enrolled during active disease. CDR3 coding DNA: TGCGCCAGCAGCCCGGATGCGGCTGGAAACACCATATATTTT. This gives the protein CASSPDAAGNTIYF.